Given below is one T cell receptor (beta chain) in context. Its antigen is still unknown. This entry is derived from a study of graft-versus-host responses after intestinal transplantation. About the study: Tacrolimus plus steroids were given to all recipients for two to three years, preceded by anti-thymocyte globulin induction.

Using immunoSEQ multiplex PCR, the repertoire was profiled, and TCRdb retains in-frame clones only, with some absent. Of about 85,000 clones in the sample, roughly 80% were seen once. Germline V lookup: CDR1 SGHNT, CDR2 YYREEE (reference sequence). J was trimmed by 1 base and V by 4 bases; bases with no gene match: 7. The CDR3 covers 16 residues. The chain links TRBV5-4 to TRBJ2-5; 10 bases fit TRBD1. The origin of this receptor is a human donor who received an intestinal transplant. Source: unstimulated CD4+ T cells sorted from spleen or lymph node cells, taken before intestinal transplant. Written as DNA, the CDR3 is TGTGCCAGCAGCATCCGGACAGGGGGATTCCAAGAGACCCAGTACTTC. Its protein is CASSIRTGGFQETQYF.